A selection of T cell receptor beta chains follows, all from one sample in a study of blood T cell repertoires in COVID-19. The protocol was immunoSEQ multiplex PCR, while the TCRdb copy is restricted to in-frame clones and leaves out a portion. Here the sample spans fewer than 80,000 clones, around nine tenths being singletons. What was sequenced was peripheral blood. These receptor sequences come from a human donor in a cohort sampled during active COVID-19. The CDR3 runs from the conserved cysteine through the conserved F or W. D genes are given only for firm matches. Expanded clones get a size class; other rows say once, few or many, or leave the size out.

cdr3_aa	cdr3_nt	d_call	clone_size	v_call	j_call
CASSPQGATPQHF	TGTGCCAGCAGCCCACAGGGAGCAACGCCCCAGCATTTT	NA	NA	TRBV6-5	TRBJ1-5
CASSHGGSGANVLTF	TGTGCCAGCAGCCACGGAGGATCTGGGGCCAACGTCCTGACTTTC	NA	NA	TRBV7-2	TRBJ2-6
CASSLVTSNTEAFF	TGTGCCAGCAGCTTAGTTACTTCTAACACTGAAGCTTTCTTT	NA	NA	TRBV7-8	TRBJ1-1
CASEGRAGAQGYTF	TGTGCCAGCGAGGGGAGAGCGGGGGCACAGGGCTACACCTTC	NA	NA	TRBV28	TRBJ1-2
CASSEWGFMDEKLFF	TGTGCCAGCAGTGAATGGGGCTTTATGGACGAAAAACTGTTTTTT	NA	NA	TRBV6-1	TRBJ1-4
CASSSYRAPYGYTF	TGTGCCAGCAGCTCGTACAGGGCGCCCTATGGCTACACCTTC	NA	few	TRBV7-9	TRBJ1-2
CASSYSGGPQPQHF	TGTGCCAGCAGTTACTCGGGGGGACCTCAGCCCCAGCATTTT	NA	NA	TRBV6-2/TRBV6-3	TRBJ1-5
CASSSQGRAGNTIYF	TGTGCCAGTAGTAGCCAGGGTAGGGCTGGAAACACCATATATTTT	NA	NA	TRBV19	TRBJ1-3
CASSQGPGQVFFYEQYF	TGTGCCAGCAGCCAAGGCCCGGGACAGGTTTTCTTCTACGAGCAGTACTTC	TRBD1	NA	TRBV3-1/TRBV3-2	TRBJ2-7
CASRPQGATGELFF	TGTGCCAGCAGACCCCAGGGGGCCACCGGGGAGCTGTTTTTT	TRBD1	NA	TRBV28	TRBJ2-2
CASTRDFGNTEAFF	TGTGCCAGCACTCGGGACTTCGGCAACACTGAAGCTTTCTTT	NA	once	TRBV5-6	TRBJ1-1
CAWNSGPSTDTQYF	TGTGCCTGGAATAGCGGGCCGAGCACAGATACGCAGTATTTT	TRBD2	once	TRBV30	TRBJ2-3
CASSERTGGSVDTQYF	TGTGCCAGCAGTGAACGGACAGGGGGCTCGGTAGATACGCAGTATTTT	TRBD1	NA	TRBV25-1	TRBJ2-3
CAWTGFRLEGPIDTQYF	TGTGCCTGGACTGGATTTAGACTAGAGGGGCCGATAGATACGCAGTATTTT	NA	NA	TRBV30	TRBJ2-3
CASSEGTGRPGREVTGELFF	TGTGCTAGCAGCGAGGGAACGGGACGGCCTGGGCGGGAGGTGACCGGGGAGCTGTTTTTT	TRBD2	NA	TRBV7-7	TRBJ2-2
CASSPHQRQNTGELFF	TGTGCCAGCAGCCCCCACCAGCGGCAGAACACCGGGGAGCTGTTTTTT	NA	NA	TRBV9	TRBJ2-2
CASSLGPGQENNEQFF	TGTGCCAGCAGCTTAGGGCCGGGACAGGAAAACAATGAGCAGTTCTTC	TRBD1	many	TRBV7-9	TRBJ2-1
CASSPRGPDTQYF	TGTGCCAGCAGTCCCAGGGGACCAGATACGCAGTATTTT	NA	NA	TRBV6-5	TRBJ2-3
CASSVGPGQGAWEQFF	TGTGCCAGCAGCGTAGGACCGGGACAGGGGGCGTGGGAGCAGTTCTTC	TRBD1	NA	TRBV9	TRBJ2-1
CASSLAHGGNYEQYF	TGTGCCAGCAGCTTAGCCCACGGGGGAAACTACGAGCAGTACTTC	NA	NA	TRBV7-6	TRBJ2-7
CASRLPGQGGEAFF	TGTGCCAGCCGGCTCCCGGGACAGGGGGGTGAAGCCTTCTTT	TRBD1	NA	TRBV19	TRBJ1-1
CASSLEQNYEQYF	TGTGCCAGCAGCTTAGAACAGAACTACGAGCAGTACTTC	NA	NA	TRBV7-2	TRBJ2-7
CASSPLGTDLYGYTF	TGTGCCAGCAGCCCCCTCGGGACAGATCTCTATGGCTACACCTTC	TRBD1	NA	TRBV25-1	TRBJ1-2
CASSHRAGGPHEQFF	TGTGCCAGCAGCCACCGAGCGGGGGGGCCCCATGAGCAGTTCTTC	TRBD2	NA	TRBV3-1/TRBV3-2	TRBJ2-1
CSVAPLTPRTEAFF	TGCAGCGTTGCCCCCCTCACGCCCAGGACTGAAGCTTTCTTT	NA	NA	TRBV29-1	TRBJ1-1
CASKTSGGALQETQYF	TGTGCCAGCAAGACTAGCGGGGGGGCCCTCCAAGAGACCCAGTACTTC	TRBD2	once	TRBV28	TRBJ2-5
CASSLDPIYEQYF	TGTGCCAGCAGCTTAGATCCTATTTACGAGCAGTACTTC	NA	NA	TRBV7-2	TRBJ2-7
CASKSDSQTQHF	TGTGCCAGCAAATCCGATTCTCAGACCCAGCATTTT	NA	NA	TRBV6-5	TRBJ1-5
CASSPRTGSRTEAFF	TGTGCCAGCAGCCCCCGCACGGGGTCACGCACTGAAGCTTTCTTT	NA	NA	TRBV5-6	TRBJ1-1
CARRHRAEAFF	TGTGCCAGGAGACACAGGGCTGAAGCTTTCTTT	NA	NA	TRBV25-1	TRBJ1-1
CASSQTQGSYNEQFF	TGTGCCAGCAGCCAGACTCAGGGGTCCTACAATGAGCAGTTCTTC	NA	NA	TRBV3-1/TRBV3-2	TRBJ2-1
CASSLARTGTANYGYTF	TGTGCCAGCAGCTTAGCGCGGACCGGGACAGCTAACTATGGCTACACCTTC	TRBD1	NA	TRBV7-9	TRBJ1-2
CAWSVGGVAGEQFF	TGTGCCTGGAGTGTAGGGGGGGTCGCGGGTGAGCAGTTCTTC	NA	NA	TRBV30	TRBJ2-1
CASSPVPGGSTEAFF	TGTGCCAGCAGCCCAGTGCCAGGGGGTAGCACTGAAGCTTTCTTT	TRBD1	NA	TRBV7-8	TRBJ1-1
CASSYREFSTDTQYF	TGTGCCAGCAGCTACCGGGAGTTTAGCACAGATACGCAGTATTTT	NA	NA	TRBV7-9	TRBJ2-3